This T cell receptor (beta chain) is from a study of blood T cell repertoires in COVID-19 (dated by TCRdb to 2020 to 2021). In the study overall: Samples from collaborators originated in the United States, Italy and Spain and spanned both the acute and convalescent phases of COVID-19. The repertoires were released in a freely available public database intended as a resource for research on the immune response to SARS-CoV-2. Nearly every sample came with metadata listing a de-identified subject ID, COVID-19 status, age in years and sex. Deeply sampled blood TCRbeta repertoires from subjects exposed to, actively infected with, or recovered from COVID-19 were included in the dataset. The samples were drawn from the first 160 participants of the ongoing ImmuneRACE study and from some 1,300 subjects provided by 6 global collaborators. HLA class I and class II types, where available, came from metadata supplied by the sample provider rather than from assay-based typing. The prospective study material was composed of cDNA or gDNA derived from T cells, B-cell-depleted T cells, or PBMCs.

For this clone: It has no known antigen specificity. No base quality values were provided; no much bigger clone lies one nucleotide off.

TCRbeta CDR3 regions were amplified from genomic DNA by means of the immunoSEQ Assay, a bias-controlled multiplex PCR. On the study's bioinformatics: The number of nucleated cells in each sample was estimated by amplification of reference gene primers within the assay. Sequence reads were collapsed and filtered to measure the absolute abundance of every unique TCRbeta CDR3 rearrangement. Productive Simpson clonality was computed per sample as the square root of Simpson's diversity index over productive rearrangements. What TCRdb holds here is the immuneACCESS table cut down to in-frame rearrangements. Part of the clones is not present; checked against another copy, under half of the missing clones reflect an unresolved V gene, and the others are unexplained. V and J calls and clone size are as listed in that table; D and trimming were resolved from the DNA. In all, the sample holds hundreds of thousands of clones, and more than 75% of those were seen once. The top ten clones comprise 1% to 1.5% of the sample.

Whole blood was collected in K2EDTA tubes by collaborating institutions according to the institutions' own protocols. Collaborator samples were shipped for TCRbeta analysis as frozen whole blood, isolated PBMCs, or DNA extracted from either sample type. Here is what the overall study found, with its caveats: Clinical and demographic metadata were provided uncurated, with the amount varying by source and participant.

V is clipped by 4 bases and J by 2 bases, and the sequence between their germline boundaries is 7 bases long. From its cysteine to its phenylalanine, the CDR3 spans 14 amino acids. Left in the record is the CDR3 DNA by itself, 42 bases read in frame from the first base. Per the germline V gene, SGDLS is the CDR1 and YYNGEE is the CDR2. Specimen: peripheral blood. This chain is built from TRBV9 and TRBJ2-6; the D gene is not confidently resolved. This sequence was found in a man aged 70 or older with acute or convalescent COVID-19. CDR3 loop: CASSPFPGANVLTF. The DNA sequence is TGTGCCAGCAGCCCGTTCCCTGGGGCCAACGTCCTGACTTTC.